Following are 25 T cell receptor beta chains from one sample sequenced in a study of T cell responses to AZD1222 COVID-19 vaccine. The protocol was immunoSEQ multiplex PCR, while the TCRdb copy is restricted to in-frame clones and leaves out a portion. Of more than 100,000 clones in the sample, about 90% were seen once. The source material was peripheral blood, sampled on day 0 of AZD1222 vaccination. The receptors originated from an adult in good health.

The J gene is TRBJ1-5, the V gene TRBV19; 8 nucleotides match TRBD1. Germline trimming cut 10 bases from V and 4 bases from J; bases unmatched to any gene: 9. Germline V CDR1 and CDR2: LNHDA, SQIVND (reference sequence). The CDR3 has 14 residues. The CDR3 DNA reads TGTGCCACCCGACAGGGGCTGGCAAATCAGCCCCAGCATTTT. Translation: CATRQGLANQPQHF.

The DNA for the CDR3 is TGCGCCAGCAGCCAAGATGCCGGGACATGGTACAATGAGCAGTTCTTC. Protein sequence: CASSQDAGTWYNEQFF. The chain recombines TRBV4-3 with TRBJ2-1; D is perhaps TRBD1 (6 bases). Germline CDR1 reads LGHNA; CDR2 reads YSLEER. The CDR3 spans 16 residues. V lost 0 bases and J 4 bases, leaving 13 bases between the germline ends.

The CDR3 nucleotides read TGTGCCAGCAGCCAAGACAGAAACTATGGCTACACCTTC. This gives the protein CASSQDRNYGYTF. This chain links TRBV3-1 (or the pseudogene TRBV3-2) with TRBJ1-2; D is undetermined. From germline, CDR1 is LGHDT and CDR2 YNNKEL (reference sequence). The CDR3 length is 13 residues. V was shortened by 0 bases and J by 2 bases, with 4 bases between the two germline ends.

The J gene is TRBJ2-3, the V gene TRBV27; TRBD2 aligns across 7 bases. The trim removed 5 bases at V and 2 bases at J, leaving 7 bases unmatched. The CDR3 has 15 residues. The germline V gene has CDR1 MNHEY and CDR2 SMNVEV (reference sequence). The CDR3 loop reads CASSLRGGVTDTQYF. The CDR3 bases are TGTGCCAGCAGTCTCCGCGGGGGTGTCACAGATACGCAGTATTTT.

Worth noting for this clone: Other DNA variants within this sample encode the same CDR3. The chain couples TRBV12-3 or TRBV12-4 to TRBJ1-2; possibly TRBD1 for D (6 bases). Trimming took off 5 bases at V and 7 bases at J, with 11 bases between the two ends. The CDR3 runs 12 residues. As DNA, the CDR3 is TGTGCCAGCAGTACCCAGGGGTTTGGCTACACCTTC. This codes for CASSTQGFGYTF.

The chain carries TRBV3-1 (or the pseudogene TRBV3-2) and TRBJ1-1; 7 bases map to TRBD1. CDR1 and CDR2 from the germline V gene are LGHDT and YNNKEL (reference sequence). CDR3 length: 12 residues. Germline trimming cut 4 bases from V and 7 bases from J; bases unmatched to any gene: 3. CDR3 region: CASSPRTGEAFF. The CDR3 DNA reads as TGTGCCAGCAGCCCCCGGACAGGTGAAGCTTTCTTT.

V and J are TRBV28 and TRBJ1-5; D perhaps matches TRBD1 (5 bases). Between the trimmed V and J ends, which lost 6 bases and 4 bases, there was a span of 13 bases. Germline V gene sequence: CDR1 MDHEN, CDR2 SYDVKM. The CDR3 spans 14 residues. Here the CDR3 reads CASSSPWGNQPQHF. The DNA of the CDR3 is TGTGCCAGCAGCTCCCCCTGGGGGAATCAGCCCCAGCATTTT.

The rearrangement joins TRBV10-3 to TRBJ1-1; D ambiguous. Trimming removed 0 bases at V and 7 bases at J, with 9 bases between. This CDR3 contains 13 residues. Germline V lookup: CDR1 ENHRY, CDR2 SYGVKD. CDR3 amino acids: CAISESRELEAFF. CDR3 nucleotide sequence: TGTGCCATCAGTGAGTCGCGTGAACTTGAAGCTTTCTTT.

The rearrangement links TRBV4-3 to TRBJ2-7; TRBD2 agrees at 7 bases. V lost 0 bases to trimming and J lost 4 bases; unmatched junction nucleotides: 6. Germline-derived CDR1 and CDR2 are LGHNA and YSLEER. The CDR3 spans 15 residues. CDR3 residues: CASSQDRQGGYEQYF. The CDR3 bases are TGCGCCAGCAGCCAAGATCGGCAGGGAGGGTACGAGCAGTACTTC.

The chain is built from TRBV4-2 and TRBJ2-2; D possibly matches TRBD1 or TRBD2 (6 bases each). Germline values: CDR1 LGHNA, CDR2 YNFKEQ. The CDR3 has 16 amino acids. V was shortened by 8 bases and J by 3 bases, with 19 bases between the two germline ends. The chain's CDR3 is CASLSGGGPDTGELFF. The CDR3 coding sequence is TGTGCCAGCTTATCAGGTGGGGGGCCTGACACCGGGGAGCTGTTTTTT.

This rearrangement joins TRBV30 to TRBJ1-5; a possible D gene is TRBD1 (6 bases). Germline lookup yields CDR1 GTSNPN and CDR2 SVGIG (reference sequence). The CDR3 runs 13 residues. The germline V and J ends were trimmed by 2 bases and 6 bases, with 11 bases remaining between them. The CDR3 nucleotides are TGTGCCTGGAGTCAGGACAGTACTCAGCCCCAGCATTTT. Protein sequence: CAWSQDSTQPQHF.

The sample holds a few counts of this clone. This chain links TRBV7-6 with TRBJ2-3, with TRBD2 matching 10 bases. CDR3 size: 18 residues. J gave up 0 bases and V 1 base, and 7 bases lay outside the gene matches. The germline V gene encodes CDR1 SGHVS and CDR2 FNYEAQ. CDR3 region: CASSLEVAGGRSTDTQYF. CDR3 in DNA: TGTGCCAGCAGCTTAGAGGTAGCGGGGGGCCGAAGCACAGATACGCAGTATTTT.

The CDR3 nucleotides read TGTGCCAGCAGCCAAGATTGGGGGACTGAAGCTTTCTTT. Its protein is CASSQDWGTEAFF. V usage is TRBV14 and J usage is TRBJ1-1; maybe TRBD1 (5 bases). Trimming stripped 0 bases from V and 5 bases from J, with 7 bases between. The length of the CDR3 is 13 residues. Germline loops: CDR1 SGHDN, CDR2 FVKESK.

This clone is a singleton in its sample. V and J are TRBV2 and TRBJ1-3; maybe TRBD1 (6 bases). This CDR3 is built from 15 residues. V lost 4 bases and J 0 bases, leaving 10 bases between the germline ends. Germline values: CDR1 SNHLY, CDR2 FYNNEI. The CDR3 sequence is CASSGTGSSGNTIYF. The CDR3 coding sequence is TGTGCCAGCAGTGGAACAGGGAGCTCTGGAAACACCATATATTTT.

This sequence joins TRBV4-1 and TRBJ1-5; D gene unclear. Looked up from germline, CDR1 is MGHRA and CDR2 is YSYEKL. This CDR3 has 13 amino acids. With 0 bases removed from V and 5 bases from J, the gap between germline ends came to 5 bases. The CDR3: CASSQEVDQPQHF. The CDR3 DNA reads as TGCGCCAGCAGCCAAGAGGTAGATCAGCCCCAGCATTTT.

For the CDR3, the DNA is TGTGCCAGCAGTGAAGACCAGAGCTCTGGAAACACCATATATTTT. Residues: CASSEDQSSGNTIYF. This sequence joins TRBV6-1 and TRBJ1-3; D ambiguous. Trimming shortened V by 1 base and J by 0 bases, and 7 bases separated the two germline ends. This CDR3 comprises 15 residues. Germline assignment: CDR1 MNHNS and CDR2 SASEGT.

The genes are TRBV4-1 and TRBJ2-3; 8 bases agree with TRBD2. CDR1 MGHRA and CDR2 YSYEKL come from the germline V gene. The CDR3 loop spans 16 amino acids. Trimming at V came to 1 base and at J to 8 bases, leaving 11 bases not matched to a gene. The CDR3 DNA sequence: TGCGCCAGCAGCCAAGGTTTCCGGGGGGGAGGTGGTACGCAGTATTTT. This gives the protein CASSQGFRGGGGTQYF.

V and J are TRBV11-2 and TRBJ2-2; 13 nucleotides match TRBD2. CDR3 length: 17 residues. Germline-derived CDR1 and CDR2 are SGHAT and FQNNGV. V lost 6 bases and J lost 4; bases outside the gene matches: 8. Here the CDR3 DNA reads TGTGCCAGCAGACGACCAGGACTAGCGGGGGCCACCGGGGAGCTGTTTTTT. Encoded protein: CASRRPGLAGATGELFF.

Only one count was recorded for this clone. This chain links TRBV3-1 (or the pseudogene TRBV3-2) with TRBJ2-3; unclear D gene. The CDR3 is made up of 20 amino acids. V gave up 0 bases and J gave up 1 base, with 23 bases separating them. Germline CDR1 is LGHDT and CDR2 is YNNKEL (reference sequence). The CDR3 nucleotides read TGTGCCAGCAGCCAAGACCAGCGCTGGGTGCTGGTTGGTGGCACAGATACGCAGTATTTT. It yields the protein CASSQDQRWVLVGGTDTQYF.

This clone was counted once. This CDR3 is CASSSRDRSYEQYF. CDR3 nucleotides: TGCGCCAGCAGCTCCCGGGACCGATCCTACGAGCAGTACTTC. This chain joins TRBV5-1 and TRBJ2-7, with D tentatively TRBD1 or TRBD2 (5 bases each). The ends were cut back, 3 bases at V and 1 base at J, with 11 bases in the middle. Looked up from germline, CDR1 is SGHRS and CDR2 is YFSETQ. CDR3 length equals 14 residues. The entire variable domain, with the rest obtained from reference TRBV5-1 and TRBJ2-7, is as follows: KAGVTQTPRYLIKTRGQQVTLSCSPISGHRSVSWYQQTPGQGLQFLFEYFSETQRNKGNFPGRFSGRQFSNSRSEMNVSTLELGDSALYLCASSSRDRSYEQYFGPGTRLTVT.

The chain has TRBV7-3 and TRBJ2-7; possible D gene TRBD1, 7 bases. Between the trimmed V and J ends, which lost 2 bases and 1 base, there was a span of 9 bases. Germline V gene sequence: CDR1 SGHTA, CDR2 FQGTGA. The CDR3 consists of 14 residues. The CDR3, as DNA: TGTGCCAGCAGCTTAGCAGGGGGGTCCTACGAGCAGTACTTC. Residues: CASSLAGGSYEQYF.

V and J are TRBV5-6 and TRBJ1-5; 7 positions agree with TRBD1. The CDR3 has 17 amino acids. Trimming took 3 bases from V and 3 from J; bases not matched to a gene: 12. Germline V CDR1 and CDR2: SGHDT, YYEEEE. CDR3 residues: CASSSGGGRDTNQPQHF. The CDR3, as DNA: TGTGCCAGCAGCTCAGGGGGGGGCCGGGACACCAATCAGCCCCAGCATTTT.

V and J are TRBV6-6 and TRBJ2-5; 12 bases fit TRBD1. The CDR3 has 16 residues. Trimming took 6 bases from V and 4 from J; bases not matched to a gene: 9. Germline V gives CDR1 MNHNY, CDR2 SVGAGI (reference sequence). The CDR3 nucleotides are TGTGCCAGCAGAAATGCCGGGACAGGGGGCGGAGAGACCCAGTACTTC. Its protein product is CASRNAGTGGGETQYF.

The rearrangement joins TRBV5-4 to TRBJ2-7, with 9 bases lining up with TRBD2. V shed 0 bases and J 6 bases; nucleotides not matched to a gene: 7. The V gene's germline CDR1 is SGHNT and CDR2 YYREEE (reference sequence). The CDR3 sequence is 15 residues long. The CDR3 coding sequence is TGTGCCAGCAGCTTGGGCTCGCGGGGGGGCGGCGAGCAGTACTTC. Its protein product is CASSLGSRGGGEQYF.

The chain links TRBV12-3 or TRBV12-4 to TRBJ1-1; perhaps TRBD1 as D (6 bases). Trimming took off 6 bases at V and 7 bases at J, with 15 bases between the two ends. The CDR3 covers 13 residues. The CDR3 nucleotides are TGTGCCAGCAGCCAACAGAGGGGGATTGAAGCTTTCTTT. This sequence encodes CASSQQRGIEAFF.